This T cell receptor beta chain derives from a study of T cells after posttransplantation cyclophosphamide. Study results and caveats: After PTCy, TRB diversity resembled that of CNI/methotrexate controls.

Germline V gives CDR1 LNHNV, CDR2 YYDKDF (reference sequence). The germline V and J ends were trimmed by 0 bases and 1 base, with 3 bases remaining between them. The CDR3 has 13 amino acids. Treatment was busulfan-fludarabine conditioning, a marrow graft, and cyclophosphamide on days +3 and +4. Only in-frame clones appear in the TCRdb table, and some are missing; sequencing was by immunoSEQ multiplex PCR. This sample has approximately 18,000 clones, each found more than once. This clone was picked up many times. What it recognizes is unknown. The chain links TRBV15 to TRBJ1-2, with D unclear. The specimen was PBMCs, collected after allogeneic stem cell transplant with posttransplant cyclophosphamide. This clonotype originated in a female patient in her thirties or forties who received an allogeneic stem cell transplant from a related donor, was CMV-positive, and had no GVHD. The graft donor may have contributed some T cells. DNA for the CDR3: TGTGCCACCAGCAGAGAGTATAACTATGGCTACACCTTC. It codes for CATSREYNYGYTF.